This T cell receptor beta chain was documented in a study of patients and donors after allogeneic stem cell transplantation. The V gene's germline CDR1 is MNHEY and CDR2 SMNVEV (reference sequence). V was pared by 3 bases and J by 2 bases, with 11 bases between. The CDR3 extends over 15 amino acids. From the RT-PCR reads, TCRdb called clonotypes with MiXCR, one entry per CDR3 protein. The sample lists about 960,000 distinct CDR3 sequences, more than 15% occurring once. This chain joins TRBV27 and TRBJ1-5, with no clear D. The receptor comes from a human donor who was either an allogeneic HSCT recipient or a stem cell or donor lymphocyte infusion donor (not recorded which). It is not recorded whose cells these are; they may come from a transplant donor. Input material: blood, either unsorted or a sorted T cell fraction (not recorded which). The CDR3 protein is CASSLLGSRNQPQHF. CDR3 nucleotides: TGTGCCAGCAGTTTGTTGGGCAGCCGCAATCAGCCCCAGCATTTT.